Presented here are 21 T cell receptor beta chains from one specimen sequenced in a study of T cells in Graves' hyperthyroidism and ophthalmopathy. Template material for amplifying TCR beta CDR3 regions consisted of RNA transcripts. First-round RT-PCR with HTBI primers amplified the TCR CDR3 region. TCRdb recomputed calls from the multiplex PCR reads with MiXCR, one row per CDR3 protein. The sample lists some 600,000 distinct CDR3 sequences, approximately 13% seen once, with less than 6% in the top ten. Sequenced sample: blood. The receptors were gathered from a woman aged 30 to 39 with Graves' hyperthyroidism that later progressed to Graves' ophthalmopathy.

In its sample, this clonotype was seen many times. The chain joins TRBV20-1 to TRBJ2-3; D is uncertain. The germline gives CDR1 DFQATT, CDR2 SNEGSKA (reference sequence). This CDR3 has 12 residues. CDR3 DNA sequence: TGCAGCCGGGTCCTTAGCACAGATACGCAGTATTTT. Its translation is CSRVLSTDTQYF.

Note on this clonotype: Without the conserved terminal phenylalanine or tryptophan, this CDR3 likely stems from a read error. V gene TRBV12-3 or TRBV12-4 combines with J gene TRBJ2-5; D not certain. Trimming stripped 6 bases from V and 3 bases from J, with 5 bases between. This CDR3 comprises 11 residues. The CDR3 DNA reads TGTGCCAGCAGCTCTGAAGAGACCCAGTACCTC. Translating it yields CASSSEETQYL.

There are many counts of this clonotype. The chain carries TRBV3-1 and TRBJ2-3; a weak D match, TRBD2 (6 bases). The germline V gene has CDR1 LGHDT and CDR2 YNNKEL (reference sequence). The ends were cut back, 4 bases at V and 3 bases at J, with 17 bases in the middle. This CDR3 spans 16 amino acids. In DNA, the CDR3 is TGTGCCAGCAGCCCTGGGGGATCTGGAGGGACAGATACGCAGTATTTT. Protein sequence: CASSPGGSGGTDTQYF.

This clonotype was counted ten times or more. The chain employs TRBV18 and TRBJ2-3, with no clear D. V was clipped by 0 bases and J by 5 bases, with 6 bases between them. Germline V gives CDR1 KGHSH, CDR2 LQKENI. This CDR3 is 13 amino acids long. The chain's CDR3 is CASSPPIGDTQYF. DNA of the CDR3: TGTGCCAGCTCACCACCGATAGGAGATACGCAGTATTTT.

This clonotype was detected ten times or more. J is TRBJ1-1 and V is TRBV6-2 or TRBV6-3; D possibly corresponds to TRBD1 (6 bases). The CDR3 is 14 amino acids. Between the trimmed V and J ends, which lost 2 bases and 1 base, there was a span of 8 bases. Germline V gene sequence: CDR1 MNHEY, CDR2 SVGEGT. The CDR3 coding sequence is TGTGCCAGCAGTTACGGGGGGCCGAACACTGAAGCTTTCTTT. Protein product: CASSYGGPNTEAFF.

This clonotype was seen a few times. J is TRBJ2-1 and V is TRBV29-1; 9 bases agree with TRBD1. The CDR3 totals 14 residues. V gave up 7 bases and J gave up 8 bases; unmatched junction bases: 12. Germline assignment: CDR1 SQVTM and CDR2 ANQGSEA. The CDR3 region has the DNA TGCAGCGCTGCGGGGACAGGGTTTGTGTATGAGCAGTTCTTC. Residues: CSAAGTGFVYEQFF.

J is TRBJ1-6 and V is TRBV7-9, with D uncertain. CDR3 size: 15 residues. V gave up 4 bases and J gave up 7 bases, with 14 bases separating them. Germline V gene data show CDR1 as SEHNR and CDR2 as FQNEAQ (reference sequence). CDR3 nucleotide sequence: TGTGCCAGCAGCTCCTCTTCCCTGGCAAATTCACCCCTCCACTTT. Residues: CASSSSSLANSPLHF.

With regard to this clonotype: A clone one base away is much larger, so this may be a read error. The chain links TRBV2 to TRBJ2-7; 7 bases line up with TRBD1. The V gene's germline CDR1 is SNHLY and CDR2 FYNNEI. The CDR3 extends over 15 amino acids. The trim removed 7 bases at V and 2 bases at J, leaving 11 bases unmatched. CDR3 coding DNA: TGTGCCAGCACTACAGACAGGGTTCGGGCCTACGAGCAGTACTTC. This translates into CASTTDRVRAYEQYF.

This clonotype has only a few counts. J is TRBJ1-2 and V is TRBV29-1; TRBD1 might be the D (5 bases). CDR3 length: 17 residues. V lost 0 bases and J lost 1, with 18 bases in between. Germline assignment: CDR1 SQVTM and CDR2 ANQGSEA. DNA for the CDR3: TGCAGCGTTGAAGAATTGGGCAGGGAAGTCGGTAACTATGGCTACACCTTC. This encodes CSVEELGREVGNYGYTF.

The chain couples TRBV19 to TRBJ2-7, with 7 bases that match TRBD1. Germline CDR1 is LNHDA and CDR2 is SQIVND (reference sequence). This CDR3 has 19 residues. V trimming: 5 bases; J trimming: 4 bases; junction bases outside the gene matches: 23. The CDR3 coding sequence is TGTGCCAGTAGTTCTGCCCAAAAAAACAGGGGTTACGTAGCGTACGAGCAGTACTTC. Translating gives CASSSAQKNRGYVAYEQYF.

This clonotype was detected many times. The chain links TRBV5-1 to TRBJ1-6; D is ambiguous. Germline CDR1 reads SGHRS; CDR2 reads YFSETQ. This CDR3 spans 14 amino acids. V dropped 0 bases and J dropped 15 bases, with 16 bases sitting between them. CDR3 nucleotide sequence: TGCGCCAGCAGCTTGGACGGGGAGAGTTTGCTCCTCCACTTT. Protein: CASSLDGESLLLHF. Full variable domain (rest looked up from reference TRBV5-1 and TRBJ1-6): KAGVTQTPRYLIKTRGQQVTLSCSPISGHRSVSWYQQTPGQGLQFLFEYFSETQRNKGNFPGRFSGRQFSNSRSEMNVSTLELGDSALYLCASSLDGESLLLHFGNGTRLTVT.

The rearrangement uses TRBV20-1 and TRBJ2-1; D is uncertain. This CDR3 comprises 13 residues. Germline V gives CDR1 DFQATT, CDR2 SNEGSKA (reference sequence). V gave up 4 bases and J gave up 1 base, with 8 bases separating them. CDR3 bases: TGCAGTGCTACCGAAATATCCTACAATGAGCAGTTCTTC. Encoded protein: CSATEISYNEQFF.

This clonotype was detected ten times or more. The chain couples TRBV19 to TRBJ1-6, with a tentative D call TRBD1 (6 bases). The CDR3 totals 14 residues. Germline lookup yields CDR1 LNHDA and CDR2 SQIVND (reference sequence). The ends were cut back, 1 base at V and 7 bases at J, with 8 bases in the middle. CDR3 protein: CASSIADSNSPLHF. The CDR3 DNA reads as TGTGCCAGTAGTATAGCGGACAGCAATTCACCCCTCCACTTT.

The chain combines TRBV5-1 with TRBJ2-6; TRBD2 might be the D (6 bases). The ends were cut back, 4 bases at V and 3 bases at J, with 11 bases in the middle. This CDR3 spans 15 amino acids. Germline CDR1 is SGHRS and CDR2 is YFSETQ. DNA of the CDR3: TGCGCCAGCAGCCGAGTGGGAGGTGGGGCCAACGTCCTGACTTTC. Translation: CASSRVGGGANVLTF.

The chain has TRBV24-1 and TRBJ2-3; 11 nucleotides line up with TRBD2. The germline V gene has CDR1 KGHDR and CDR2 SFDVKD. V was clipped by 4 bases and J by 4 bases; unmatched bases: 9. The CDR3 totals 17 residues. The CDR3 loop reads CATSDRSGRASADTQYF. The CDR3 DNA sequence: TGTGCCACCAGTGACCGTAGCGGGAGGGCCAGTGCAGATACGCAGTATTTT.

Ten or more counts support this clonotype. The V call is TRBV7-9, the J call TRBJ2-2; D tentatively reads TRBD1 or TRBD2 (5 bases each). The CDR3 sequence is 16 residues long. Between the trimmed V and J ends, which lost 1 base and 4 bases, there was a span of 13 bases. In germline, CDR1 is SEHNR, CDR2 FQNEAQ (reference sequence). The CDR3 loop reads CASSLVSLGGTGELFF. The CDR3 region has the DNA TGTGCCAGCAGCTTAGTATCCCTTGGGGGCACCGGGGAGCTGTTTTTT.

In this sample, this clonotype turned up many times. This chain uses TRBV28 with TRBJ2-5, with a possible D match to TRBD2 (6 bases). CDR1 MDHEN and CDR2 SYDVKM come from the germline V gene. The CDR3 length is 12 residues. Trimming left V 8 bases short and J 5 bases short, with 12 bases between. CDR3 amino acids: CASSGRGETQYF. CDR3 coding DNA: TGTGCCAGCTCCGGACGGGGGGAGACCCAGTACTTC.

Ten or more counts support this clonotype. V is TRBV12-3 or TRBV12-4 and J is TRBJ1-1; the D is unclear. The V end lost 3 bases, the J end lost 0 bases, and 11 bases lay between the germline ends. This CDR3 is 15 amino acids long. The CDR3 is CASSFTSVLNTEAFF. The CDR3 DNA sequence: TGTGCCAGCAGTTTCACCAGCGTTTTGAACACTGAAGCTTTCTTT.

Many counts were recorded for this clonotype. The J gene is TRBJ1-2, the V gene TRBV28; weak D call: TRBD1 (6 bases). The CDR3 totals 15 residues. Germline CDR1 MDHEN, CDR2 SYDVKM. Deletions cut 7 bases from V and 5 bases from J, with 20 bases between. The CDR3 protein is CASTPEGGLGYGYTF. The CDR3, as DNA: TGTGCCAGCACCCCTGAGGGGGGCTTAGGGTATGGCTACACCTTC.

Points on this clonotype: The junction does not match germline at one end; this may be a read error. The rearrangement links TRBV7-3 to TRBJ2-5, with D unclear. The germline gives CDR1 SGHTA, CDR2 FQGTGA. CDR3 length equals 12 residues. CDR3 region: CASSPKSKTRYF. DNA for the CDR3: TGTGCCAGCAGCCCTAAGAGTAAGACCCGGTACTTC.

This clonotype showed up just a few times. V and J are TRBV28 and TRBJ2-3, with a possible D match to TRBD1 (6 bases). The CDR3 sequence is 17 residues long. V lost 6 bases to trimming and J lost 2 bases, with 21 bases between them. The germline V gene has CDR1 MDHEN and CDR2 SYDVKM. The CDR3 protein is CASRPPRRDIFTDTQYF. Here the CDR3 DNA reads TGTGCCAGCAGACCGCCGCGTCGGGACATCTTCACAGATACGCAGTATTTT.